A single sample gave rise to the 16 T cell receptor beta chains below, sequenced in a study of blood T cell repertoires in COVID-19. Some clones are missing from TCRdb's copy, which holds only in-frame ones; the method was immunoSEQ multiplex PCR. The table has 60,000 to 90,000 clones, around 84% seen once. The sequenced sample consisted of peripheral blood. The receptors come from a man between 60 and 75 years old with COVID-19, enrolled during active disease.

The J gene is TRBJ2-1, the V gene TRBV5-1, with D perhaps TRBD2 (5 bases). This CDR3 is 14 amino acids long. Germline V gives CDR1 SGHRS, CDR2 YFSETQ. The germline V and J ends were trimmed by 0 bases and 5 bases, with 9 bases remaining between them. The CDR3 DNA is TGCGCCAGCAGCTTGGAGACGGGGAACAATGAGCAGTTCTTC. Its translation: CASSLETGNNEQFF.

The J gene is TRBJ1-1, the V gene TRBV19; 7 nucleotides line up with TRBD1. Germline-derived CDR1 and CDR2 are LNHDA and SQIVND (reference sequence). The CDR3 consists of 14 residues. Germline trimming cut 7 bases from V and 7 bases from J; bases unmatched to any gene: 12. The DNA of the CDR3 is TGTGCCAGTAAAACTACGGGACAGCGTATTGAAGCTTTCTTT. Amino acid sequence: CASKTTGQRIEAFF.

The rearrangement joins TRBV2 to TRBJ2-7; 9 nucleotides agree with TRBD2. Germline loops: CDR1 SNHLY, CDR2 FYNNEI. V lost 11 bases and J lost 7; bases outside the gene matches: 15. CDR3 length equals 14 residues. The CDR3 spells CAGRQREEVREQYF. The CDR3 DNA reads as TGTGCCGGCCGACAGCGGGAGGAGGTTAGGGAGCAGTACTTC.

CDR3 sequence (DNA): TGTGCCAGCAGCCTCCAAGAGACCCAGTACTTC. It translates to CASSLQETQYF. The chain employs TRBV11-2 and TRBJ2-5, with D unresolved. Germline V lookup: CDR1 SGHAT, CDR2 FQNNGV. This CDR3 contains 11 residues. V gave up 5 bases and J gave up 1 base, with 2 bases separating them.

The chain carries TRBV27 and TRBJ1-6, with D uncertain. V lost 5 bases and J 2 bases, leaving 10 bases between the germline ends. Germline-derived CDR1 and CDR2 are MNHEY and SMNVEV (reference sequence). This CDR3 has 15 amino acids. CDR3 bases: TGTGCCAGCAGTCTTCAGGTTACCTATAATTCACCCCTCCACTTT. This encodes CASSLQVTYNSPLHF.

The gene calls are TRBV7-9 and TRBJ1-2; the match to TRBD1 covers 8 bases. The V and J ends lost 2 bases and 4 bases, in that order; junction bases with no gene match: 6. The CDR3 totals 15 residues. CDR1 is SEHNR, CDR2 FQNEAQ, per germline (reference sequence). For the CDR3, the DNA is TGTGCCAGCAGCTTAATGAGGGACAGGTTCTATGGCTACACCTTC. This sequence encodes CASSLMRDRFYGYTF.

This chain joins TRBV7-6 and TRBJ2-1; D unresolved. CDR1 and CDR2 (germline): SGHVS, FNYEAQ. This CDR3 comprises 12 residues. V gave up 5 bases and J gave up 9 bases, with 11 bases separating them. The CDR3 nucleotides are TGTGCCAGCAGCCCCAATCCGGGTGAGCAGTTCTTC. Its translation is CASSPNPGEQFF.

The V call is TRBV5-1, the J call TRBJ1-5; D not resolved. In germline, CDR1 is SGHRS, CDR2 YFSETQ. This CDR3 has 13 residues. V was clipped by 4 bases and J by 2 bases, with 7 bases between them. The CDR3 DNA reads TGCGCCAGCAGCCCCGAGGGCAATCAGCCCCAGCATTTT. It yields the protein CASSPEGNQPQHF.

The CDR3 region has the DNA TGTGCCAGCAGTCCACAGGCTAGCGGGACAAGAGGGCAGTTCTTC. Protein: CASSPQASGTRGQFF. The chain has TRBV27 and TRBJ2-1; 9 bases agree with TRBD2. This CDR3 has 15 amino acids. The germline V gene has CDR1 MNHEY and CDR2 SMNVEV (reference sequence). The junction had 14 bases not matched to a gene; V was cut back by 5 bases and J by 12 bases.

The chain uses TRBV6-6 and TRBJ1-3; the D is unclear. The CDR3 loop spans 15 amino acids. Germline V gene sequence: CDR1 MNHNY, CDR2 SVGAGI (reference sequence). V shed 2 bases and J shed 4 bases, with 12 bases lying between them. The DNA for the CDR3 is TGTGCCAGCAGTTACCCCGCCTTGGGCGGAAACACCATATATTTT. It yields the protein CASSYPALGGNTIYF.

The chain has TRBV24-1 and TRBJ2-3, with 9 bases that match TRBD1. With V trimmed by 1 base and J by 7 bases, 5 bases remained unmatched. The germline gives CDR1 KGHDR, CDR2 SFDVKD. The CDR3 has 15 amino acids. The CDR3: CATSDFTQGANTQYF. The CDR3 nucleotides read TGTGCCACCAGTGATTTCACACAGGGGGCAAATACGCAGTATTTT.

The J gene is TRBJ2-7, the V gene TRBV3-1 (or the pseudogene TRBV3-2); D might be TRBD1 (5 bases). Germline lookup yields CDR1 LGHDT and CDR2 YNNKEL (reference sequence). The CDR3 covers 15 residues. Trimming pared 0 bases from V and 8 bases from J, leaving 17 bases between. CDR3 loop: CASSQDETASPKQYF. CDR3 nucleotide sequence: TGTGCCAGCAGCCAAGATGAGACAGCATCCCCTAAGCAGTACTTC.

V and J are TRBV7-2 and TRBJ1-2, with D uncertain. Per germline, CDR1 SGHTA and CDR2 FQGNSA. V lost 1 base and J 4 bases, leaving 10 bases between the germline ends. The CDR3 has 14 amino acids. As DNA, the CDR3 is TGTGCCAGCAGCTTAGAGGTGTCAGGCTATGGCTACACCTTC. Translation gives CASSLEVSGYGYTF.

CDR3: CASALTPPGGNQPQHF. For the CDR3, the DNA is TGTGCCAGCGCCCTCACGCCCCCAGGGGGAAATCAGCCCCAGCATTTT. The genes are TRBV18 and TRBJ1-5; 7 positions match TRBD1. The trim removed 8 bases at V and 4 bases at J, leaving 14 bases unmatched. The CDR3 sequence is 16 residues long. Germline V gene lookup returns CDR1 KGHSH and CDR2 LQKENI. The complete variable domain, with remaining parts taken from reference TRBV18 and TRBJ1-5, reads NAGVMQNPRHLVRRRGQEARLRCSPMKGHSHVYWYRQLPEEGLKFMVYLQKENIIDESGMPKERFSAEFPKEGPSILRIQQVVRGDSAAYFCASALTPPGGNQPQHFGDGTRLSIL.

V and J are TRBV19 and TRBJ2-2, with a tentative D call TRBD1 (6 bases). Trimming left V 5 bases short and J 4 bases short, with 14 bases between. This CDR3 has 15 residues. Per germline, CDR1 LNHDA and CDR2 SQIVND (reference sequence). CDR3 sequence reads: CASSGPLGGTGELFF. For the CDR3, the DNA is TGTGCCAGTAGTGGTCCGCTAGGGGGCACCGGGGAGCTGTTTTTT.

The chain recombines TRBV24-1 with TRBJ1-2; TRBD1 agrees at 11 bases. V shed 9 bases and J 8 bases; nucleotides not matched to a gene: 7. CDR3 length: 13 residues. Germline V CDR1 and CDR2: KGHDR, SFDVKD. The CDR3 region is CATQGQGDGGYTF. The CDR3 DNA sequence: TGTGCCACCCAGGGACAGGGGGATGGAGGCTACACCTTC.